These 6 T cell receptor beta chains share one sample of origin, sequenced in a study of blood T cell repertoires in COVID-19. Libraries were prepared by immunoSEQ multiplex PCR; TCRdb keeps only in-frame clonotypes and omits some of them. The data hold about 100,000 clones, with 70% to 80% observed a single time. Sequenced sample: peripheral blood. The receptors stem from a man aged 65 to 85 with active or convalescent COVID-19.

As for this clone: A read error may explain this, as a much larger clone is one base away. V usage is TRBV7-9 and J usage is TRBJ1-2; TRBD1 might be the D (6 bases). Trimming removed 4 bases at V and 5 bases at J, with 11 bases between. Per germline, CDR1 SEHNR and CDR2 FQNEAQ (reference sequence). This CDR3 region has 13 residues. CDR3 region: CASSSRTGYGYTF. The CDR3 DNA reads as TGTGCCAGCAGCTCCCGTACAGGGTATGGCTACACCTTC.

V is TRBV30 and J is TRBJ1-2, with D hard to call. CDR1 GTSNPN and CDR2 SVGIG come from the germline V gene (reference sequence). The CDR3 loop spans 15 amino acids. Deletions cut 4 bases from V and 4 bases from J, with 19 bases between. The CDR3 coding sequence is TGTGCCTGGATGAAGTGGGCAGCGAGGGCCTATGGCTACACCTTC. This codes for CAWMKWAARAYGYTF.

In its sample, this clone was seen a few times. The chain is built from TRBV19 and TRBJ2-1; possible D gene TRBD2, 6 bases. The CDR3 is 14 amino acids. Germline CDR1 is LNHDA and CDR2 is SQIVND (reference sequence). V lost 5 bases to trimming and J lost 4 bases, with 12 bases between them. Written as DNA, the CDR3 is TGTGCCAGTAGTTGGGGGACTTTATACAATGAGCAGTTCTTC. Translating gives CASSWGTLYNEQFF.

The table lists this clone with many counts. The chain combines TRBV7-2 with TRBJ2-3; 8 bases agree with TRBD2. Germline-derived CDR1 and CDR2 are SGHTA and FQGNSA. V lost 5 bases, J lost 5 bases, and 9 bases stayed unmatched. The CDR3 runs to 15 residues. The CDR3 DNA follows: TGTGCCAGCAGCAGCCTCGGGGGGGCGGGAGATACGCAGTATTTT. Protein: CASSSLGGAGDTQYF.

CDR3 DNA: TGCGCCAGCAGCCCCGGAGGAGCGGCTAGAAACAATGAGCAGTTCTTC. This codes for CASSPGGAARNNEQFF. The rearrangement joins TRBV5-1 to TRBJ2-1; a weak D match, TRBD2 (5 bases). This CDR3 is 16 amino acids long. V was pared by 4 bases and J by 5 bases, with 19 bases between. Per the germline V gene, CDR1 is SGHRS and CDR2 is YFSETQ.

V gene TRBV3-1 (or the pseudogene TRBV3-2) combines with J gene TRBJ2-5; no clear D. This CDR3 is built from 16 residues. CDR1 LGHDT and CDR2 YNNKEL come from the germline V gene (reference sequence). Between the trimmed V and J ends, which lost 3 bases and 2 bases, there was a span of 16 bases. CDR3 protein: CASSHPLLAEQETQYF. CDR3 in DNA: TGTGCCAGCAGCCACCCCCTTTTGGCGGAACAAGAGACCCAGTACTTC.